The next 18 T cell receptor beta chains were all read from a single sample in a study of regulatory T cells in long-lasting Graves disease. CDR3-region Arm-PCR and iRepertoire HTBI primers produced the TCR beta libraries. From the multiplex PCR reads, TCRdb called clonotypes with MiXCR, one entry per CDR3 protein. The repertoire holds some 470,000 distinct CDR3 sequences, with roughly 21% as singletons. Time point denoted: persistent/refractory GD, antithyroid drugs over 5 years with positive TRAb. Generation of the TCR library employed RNA extracted from PBMCs. Source: peripheral blood mononuclear cells (PBMCs), taken when the disease was refractory, from a patient treated with antithyroid drugs. Receptor source: a female donor with Graves disease.

This clonotype has ten or more counts. The V and J genes are TRBV2 and TRBJ1-5; no clear D gene. Germline loops: CDR1 SNHLY, CDR2 FYNNEI. V lost 3 bases and J lost 6, with 12 bases in between. The CDR3 is 14 amino acids. The CDR3 loop is CASSDSGKGQPQHF. In nucleotides, the CDR3 is TGTGCCAGCAGTGACTCGGGGAAGGGTCAGCCCCAGCATTTT.

The table lists this clonotype with many counts. J is TRBJ2-5 and V is TRBV20-1, with D perhaps given as TRBD1 or TRBD2 (6 bases each). V lost 6 bases, J lost 2 bases, and 19 bases lay in between. The CDR3 has 15 residues. CDR1 and CDR2 (germline): DFQATT, SNEGSKA (reference sequence). CDR3 DNA sequence: TGCAGTGCGCTCCCAGGAGGGACAACACAAGAGACCCAGTACTTC. Protein sequence: CSALPGGTTQETQYF.

The sample holds many counts of this clonotype. The chain uses TRBV29-1 and TRBJ1-1; D might be TRBD1 (5 bases). This CDR3 is built from 12 residues. Germline V gene lookup returns CDR1 SQVTM and CDR2 ANQGSEA. V lost 6 bases to trimming and J lost 4 bases, with 12 bases between them. The CDR3 coding sequence is TGCAGCGTCCTAGGGAGGGGCACTGAAGCTTTCTTT. Residues: CSVLGRGTEAFF.

V usage is TRBV10-3 and J usage is TRBJ1-2; TRBD1 might be the D (6 bases). This CDR3 is 14 amino acids long. The V end was cut by 6 bases, the J end by 2 bases, with 13 bases between. From germline, CDR1 is ENHRY and CDR2 SYGVKD. The CDR3 loop is CAIRPGAGNYGYTF. The CDR3 DNA reads TGTGCCATCAGACCAGGGGCCGGAAACTATGGCTACACCTTC.

This clonotype was counted at least ten times. The CDR3 here is CASRDRVYQPQHF. DNA for the CDR3: TGTGCCAGCAGGGACAGGGTGTATCAGCCCCAGCATTTT. This chain links TRBV27 with TRBJ1-5; 8 positions match TRBD1. Germline-derived CDR1 and CDR2 are MNHEY and SMNVEV (reference sequence). With 6 bases clipped from V and 5 bases from J, the junction kept 3 bases outside the gene matches. CDR3 length: 13 amino acids.

This clonotype was detected ten times or more. The chain links TRBV12-3 or TRBV12-4 to TRBJ2-5, with D hard to call. V lost 6 bases and J 2 bases, leaving 7 bases between the germline ends. The CDR3 is 12 residues long. CDR3 sequence reads: CASSFSQETQYF. The DNA of the CDR3 is TGTGCCAGCAGCTTTAGTCAAGAGACCCAGTACTTC.

This clonotype has at least ten counts. The chain couples TRBV10-3 to TRBJ2-1; TRBD1 matches 9 bases. J was trimmed by 6 bases and V by 8 bases; bases with no gene match: 8. The germline V gene encodes CDR1 ENHRY and CDR2 SYGVKD. The CDR3 totals 14 residues. This CDR3 reads CAIDPGQGSNEQFF. CDR3 nucleotide sequence: TGTGCCATCGACCCAGGACAGGGGAGCAATGAGCAGTTCTTC.

This clonotype was detected many times. The chain carries TRBV11-2 and TRBJ1-5; D gene uncertain. The CDR3 is 14 amino acids. Trimming shortened V by 5 bases and J by 4 bases, and 12 bases separated the two germline ends. Germline CDR1 reads SGHAT; CDR2 reads FQNNGV. The CDR3 coding sequence is TGTGCCAGCAGCATAAGTGGCGGTAATCAGCCCCAGCATTTT. It is translated as CASSISGGNQPQHF. The complete variable domain, with remaining parts taken from reference TRBV11-2 and TRBJ1-5, reads EAGVAQSPRYKIIEKRQSVAFWCNPISGHATLYWYQQILGQGPKLLIQFQNNGVVDDSQLPKDRFSAERLKGVDSTLKIQPAKLEDSAVYLCASSISGGNQPQHFGDGTRLSIL.

The rearrangement joins TRBV12-3 or TRBV12-4 to TRBJ2-7; D not certain. The CDR3 sequence is 12 residues long. The V gene lost 5 bases and the J gene lost 3 bases, with 8 bases spanning the gap. CDR3 bases: TGTGCCAGCAGTATCGGCTTCTACGAGCAGTACTTC. It yields the protein CASSIGFYEQYF.

This clonotype was observed many times. The rearrangement joins TRBV2 to TRBJ1-2; TRBD1 agrees at 8 bases. This CDR3 has 14 amino acids. Trimming took 6 bases from V and 0 from J; bases not matched to a gene: 3. Germline-derived CDR1 and CDR2 are SNHLY and FYNNEI. CDR3 in DNA: TGTGCCAGCAGCGGACAGGGATCTAACTATGGCTACACCTTC. Translating gives CASSGQGSNYGYTF.

The CDR3 protein is CSARVGPSYEQYF. CDR3 nucleotides: TGCAGTGCTAGAGTGGGTCCCTCCTACGAGCAGTACTTC. The V and J genes are TRBV20-1 and TRBJ2-7; D not certain. This CDR3 has 13 amino acids. CDR1 and CDR2 (germline): DFQATT, SNEGSKA (reference sequence). V dropped 1 base and J dropped 0 bases, with 7 bases sitting between them.

This clonotype was detected many times. V usage is TRBV24-1 and J usage is TRBJ2-7; D uncertain. From germline, CDR1 is KGHDR and CDR2 SFDVKD. V was pared by 0 bases and J by 3 bases, with 5 bases between. This CDR3 comprises 13 residues. The CDR3 DNA follows: TGTGCCACCAGTGATTTGGACCACTACGAGCAGTACTTC. It specifies CATSDLDHYEQYF.

The chain carries TRBV4-1 and TRBJ2-3; 8 nucleotides agree with TRBD1. The V gene's germline CDR1 is MGHRA and CDR2 YSYEKL. V lost 3 bases and J lost 1; bases outside the gene matches: 0. The CDR3 covers 14 residues. The chain's CDR3 is CASSQTGGTDTQYF. DNA for the CDR3: TGCGCCAGCAGCCAGACAGGGGGCACAGATACGCAGTATTTT.

This clonotype was counted between two and nine times. The chain combines TRBV7-2 with TRBJ1-5; D remains ambiguous. The CDR3 has 15 residues. Germline CDR1 reads SGHTA; CDR2 reads FQGNSA. V gave up 3 bases and J gave up 6 bases, with 15 bases separating them. The CDR3: CASSFRGVQGQPQHF. DNA for the CDR3: TGTGCCAGCAGCTTCCGCGGAGTTCAAGGTCAGCCCCAGCATTTT.

This clonotype was seen more than once but under ten times. This sequence joins TRBV5-1 and TRBJ2-1, with D possibly TRBD1 on 5 matching bases. Germline CDR1 reads SGHRS; CDR2 reads YFSETQ. V was shortened by 6 bases and J by 5 bases, with 12 bases between the two germline ends. The CDR3 is 13 residues long. The CDR3 DNA sequence: TGCGCCAGCACGGTAGGGGCCCACAATGAGCAGTTCTTC. Protein sequence: CASTVGAHNEQFF.

This chain connects TRBV3-1 to TRBJ2-1; D gene ambiguous. V was pared by 0 bases and J by 9 bases, with 12 bases between. The CDR3 length is 14 residues. Germline V gene sequence: CDR1 LGHDT, CDR2 YNNKEL (reference sequence). This CDR3 is CASSQEVKGVEQFF. Here the CDR3 DNA reads TGTGCCAGCAGCCAAGAGGTTAAGGGTGTTGAGCAGTTCTTC.

The chain's CDR3 is CASSYRGSNTGELFF. CDR3 in DNA: TGTGCCAGCAGTTACCGGGGGTCGAACACCGGGGAGCTGTTTTTT. This chain links TRBV6-2 or TRBV6-3 with TRBJ2-2; perhaps TRBD2 as D (6 bases). Trimming took off 2 bases at V and 0 bases at J, with 7 bases between the two ends. The CDR3 extends over 15 amino acids. Per the germline V gene, CDR1 is MNHEY and CDR2 is SVGEGT.

This clonotype has a count of ten or more. J is TRBJ2-5 and V is TRBV7-2, with unresolved D. The CDR3 extends over 13 amino acids. Trimming removed 5 bases at V and 4 bases at J, with 11 bases between. Germline V lookup: CDR1 SGHTA, CDR2 FQGNSA. CDR3 sequence reads: CASSIYRGETQYF. The CDR3 bases are TGTGCCAGCAGCATCTACCGCGGAGAGACCCAGTACTTC.